The 27 T cell receptor beta chains reported below all come from one sample, sequenced in a study of cytomegalovirus exposure and HLA in healthy donors. Primers included in the PCR were 60 Vbeta and 13 Jbeta primers. Sequencing used immunoSEQ multiplex PCR; TCRdb keeps in-frame clones, though not all of them. This listing includes 100,000 to 150,000 clones. The sample consisted of PBMCs. All receptors derive from a man aged 25-40 years in good health and CMV-seronegative.

The V call is TRBV5-4, the J call TRBJ2-3, with D possibly matching TRBD2 (5 bases). Germline-derived CDR1 and CDR2 are SGHNT and YYREEE (reference sequence). V was pared by 4 bases and J by 8 bases, with 11 bases between. The CDR3 runs 12 residues. The CDR3 reads CASSNPSSTQYF. In DNA, the CDR3 is TGTGCCAGCAGCAATCCTAGCAGTACGCAGTATTTT.

This chain connects TRBV28 to TRBJ2-1; TRBD2 agrees at 9 bases. Germline V gives CDR1 MDHEN, CDR2 SYDVKM. This CDR3 has 16 amino acids. Losses at the gene ends were 5 bases for V and 2 bases for J; bases not matched to a gene: 7. CDR3 loop: CASSTRAGGTYNEQFF. CDR3 in DNA: TGTGCCAGCAGTACGAGAGCGGGGGGAACCTACAATGAGCAGTTCTTC.

The chain uses TRBV12-5 and TRBJ2-2, with TRBD2 identical over 11 bases. The CDR3 has 17 amino acids. Germline assignment: CDR1 LGHNT and CDR2 FRNRAP. V gave up 4 bases and J gave up 0 bases; unmatched junction bases: 4. This CDR3 is CASGSGTSGTNTGELFF. DNA of the CDR3: TGTGCTAGTGGTTCGGGGACTAGCGGAACGAACACCGGGGAGCTGTTTTTT.

The chain links TRBV2 to TRBJ2-7; no firm D call. Per germline, CDR1 SNHLY and CDR2 FYNNEI. The CDR3 is made up of 14 amino acids. Between the trimmed V and J ends, which lost 5 bases and 5 bases, there was a span of 16 bases. The CDR3 here is CASSTSLVTHEQYF. The CDR3 bases are TGTGCCAGCAGTACATCGCTGGTCACCCACGAGCAGTACTTC.

The V gene is TRBV10-3, the J gene TRBJ1-5, with a possible D match to TRBD1 (6 bases). CDR1 is ENHRY and CDR2 is SYGVKD in the germline V gene. The CDR3 consists of 14 residues. V was clipped by 4 bases and J by 3 bases, with 10 bases between them. Here the CDR3 reads CAISGGGNNQPQHF. The CDR3, as DNA: TGTGCCATCAGTGGAGGGGGAAACAATCAGCCCCAGCATTTT.

As concerns this clone: One end of the junction varies from germline; a read error may be responsible. Other DNA sequences in this sample translate to the same CDR3. The chain is built from TRBV10-3 and TRBJ1-1, with D maybe TRBD1 (6 bases). The V gene's germline CDR1 is ENHRY and CDR2 SYGVKD. This CDR3 has 12 amino acids. CDR3 coding DNA: TGTGCCTCGGGGGGGCTCGATTATGAAGCTTTCTTC. It yields the protein CASGGLDYEAFF.

The chain recombines TRBV18 with TRBJ1-1; 8 nucleotides line up with TRBD1. The CDR3 is 14 amino acids. J was trimmed by 5 bases and V by 6 bases; bases with no gene match: 8. Germline lookup yields CDR1 KGHSH and CDR2 LQKENI. The CDR3 DNA sequence: TGTGCCAGCTCCCCTATCGACAGGGGAACTGAAGCTTTCTTT. Its protein product is CASSPIDRGTEAFF.

This rearrangement joins TRBV15 to TRBJ1-5; D gene uncertain. CDR1 and CDR2 from the germline V gene are LNHNV and YYDKDF (reference sequence). Deletions cut 0 bases from V and 3 bases from J, with 9 bases between. This CDR3 is built from 15 residues. CDR3 in amino acids: CATSRDGSDNQPQHF. The CDR3 region has the DNA TGTGCCACCAGCAGAGACGGGTCGGACAATCAGCCCCAGCATTTT.

The chain has TRBV15 and TRBJ2-7, with unresolved D. This CDR3 contains 15 residues. CDR1 is LNHNV and CDR2 is YYDKDF in the germline V gene (reference sequence). V was shortened by 3 bases and J by 3 bases, with 15 bases between the two germline ends. DNA for the CDR3: TGTGCCACCAGCAGTTTTCTAACTGGCGGCTACGAGCAGTACTTC. This translates into CATSSFLTGGYEQYF.

The chain recombines TRBV4-2 with TRBJ2-2, with 8 bases matching TRBD1. The CDR3 runs 17 residues. Germline-derived CDR1 and CDR2 are LGHNA and YNFKEQ. Germline trimming cut 1 base from V and 6 bases from J; bases unmatched to any gene: 10. The CDR3 sequence is CASSQGLTGERPGELFF. The CDR3 DNA sequence: TGTGCCAGCAGCCAAGGACTGACAGGGGAGCGGCCCGGGGAGCTGTTTTTT.

The CDR3 here is CASSISRGQMYEQYF. The CDR3 DNA follows: TGTGCCAGTAGTATCTCAAGAGGACAGATGTACGAGCAGTACTTC. The rearrangement joins TRBV19 to TRBJ2-7; tentative D call: TRBD1 (6 bases). Germline V CDR1 and CDR2: LNHDA, SQIVND (reference sequence). The CDR3 is 15 residues long. V lost 3 bases and J 4 bases, leaving 16 bases between the germline ends.

V gene TRBV28 combines with J gene TRBJ1-1, with D tentatively TRBD1 (5 bases). The CDR3 has 12 residues. CDR1 is MDHEN, CDR2 SYDVKM, per germline. V lost 6 bases and J lost 3, with 8 bases in between. As DNA, the CDR3 is TGTGCCAGCAGAAGGGGCCACACTGAAGCTTTCTTT. The encoded protein is CASRRGHTEAFF.

The chain joins TRBV29-1 to TRBJ1-5, with TRBD1 matching over 8 bases. V lost 4 bases and J lost 7; bases outside the gene matches: 6. Germline V gives CDR1 SQVTM, CDR2 ANQGSEA. This CDR3 is 13 amino acids long. The CDR3 loop reads CSVGQGNGQPQHF. The CDR3 DNA reads TGCAGCGTTGGACAGGGGAACGGCCAGCCCCAGCATTTT.

The rearrangement links TRBV11-3 to TRBJ2-1, with 9 positions matching TRBD1. There are 16 residues in the CDR3. V lost 5 bases to trimming and J lost 2 bases; unmatched junction nucleotides: 7. Germline values: CDR1 SGHNT, CDR2 YENEEA. DNA of the CDR3: TGTGCCAGCAGCCCCGGGACAGGGAGGACCTACAATGAGCAGTTCTTC. Its translation: CASSPGTGRTYNEQFF.

The rearrangement links TRBV7-6 to TRBJ2-1; 12 bases line up with TRBD2. V was pared by 5 bases and J by 4 bases, with 3 bases of the junction left unmatched. The CDR3 runs 15 residues. Germline V gives CDR1 SGHVS, CDR2 FNYEAQ. The DNA of the CDR3 is TGTGCCAGCAGCCGAGGACTAGCGGGATACAATGAGCAGTTCTTC. Its translation: CASSRGLAGYNEQFF.

The V gene is TRBV5-8, the J gene TRBJ2-3; possible D gene TRBD2, 7 bases. CDR3 length: 16 residues. Germline V lookup: CDR1 SGHTS, CDR2 YDEGEE. V dropped 1 base and J dropped 0 bases, with 12 bases sitting between them. CDR3 in amino acids: CASSLWGGGSTDTQYF. The CDR3, as DNA: TGTGCCAGCAGCTTGTGGGGGGGCGGTAGCACAGATACGCAGTATTTT.

The rearrangement links TRBV7-9 to TRBJ1-3, with TRBD1 matching over 11 bases. Germline lookup yields CDR1 SEHNR and CDR2 FQNEAQ (reference sequence). The CDR3 consists of 15 residues. Trimming took 4 bases from V and 2 from J; bases not matched to a gene: 1. The CDR3 DNA sequence: TGTGCCAGCAGCTGGGGACAGGGGGCTGGAAACACCATATATTTT. This encodes CASSWGQGAGNTIYF.

The chain joins TRBV6-5 to TRBJ2-3, with 10 positions matching TRBD1. Per germline, CDR1 MNHEY and CDR2 SVGAGI. V dropped 6 bases and J dropped 6; count of bases not matched to a gene: 9. The CDR3 is 15 residues long. The CDR3 region has the DNA TGTGCCAGCAGCCGCCGGGACAGGGGTACGGATACGCAGTATTTT. Protein product: CASSRRDRGTDTQYF.

The V gene is TRBV28, the J gene TRBJ1-1, with D perhaps TRBD1 (6 bases). Germline CDR1 is MDHEN and CDR2 is SYDVKM. This CDR3 has 14 amino acids. Trimming pared 1 base from V and 1 base from J, leaving 7 bases between. The DNA of the CDR3 is TGTGCCAGCAGTTTATTCAGGGGGAACACTGAAGCTTTCTTT. It is translated as CASSLFRGNTEAFF.

This chain links TRBV30 with TRBJ1-2; D unclear. This CDR3 comprises 12 residues. Germline CDR1 reads GTSNPN; CDR2 reads SVGIG (reference sequence). V lost 3 bases to trimming and J lost 3 bases, with 8 bases between them. CDR3 loop: CAWRGRYYGYTF. The CDR3 coding sequence is TGTGCCTGGAGAGGCAGGTACTATGGCTACACCTTC.

V is TRBV30 and J is TRBJ1-5; D remains unclear. The CDR3 is 13 amino acids. Germline CDR1 and CDR2: GTSNPN and SVGIG (reference sequence). The ends were cut back, 1 base at V and 5 bases at J, with 9 bases in the middle. The CDR3 region is CAWSGGNYQPQHF. The CDR3 bases are TGTGCCTGGAGTGGCGGGAACTATCAGCCCCAGCATTTT.

The chain recombines TRBV19 with TRBJ2-7; D not certain. Germline V gene data show CDR1 as LNHDA and CDR2 as SQIVND (reference sequence). This CDR3 comprises 13 residues. V was cut by 4 bases and J by 3 bases, with 10 bases left in between. The CDR3 DNA sequence: TGTGCCAGTAGTAGCGGAACTTACTACGAGCAGTACTTC. Translated: CASSSGTYYEQYF.

The chain has TRBV5-1 and TRBJ2-1; the match to TRBD2 covers 7 bases. The CDR3 has 15 residues. Germline V lookup: CDR1 SGHRS, CDR2 YFSETQ. With 0 bases clipped from V and 9 bases from J, the junction kept 9 bases outside the gene matches. The CDR3 protein is CASSLASGPEGEQFF. In nucleotides, the CDR3 is TGCGCCAGCAGCTTGGCTAGCGGTCCCGAGGGTGAGCAGTTCTTC. Full variable domain (missing parts from reference TRBV5-1 and TRBJ2-1): KAGVTQTPRYLIKTRGQQVTLSCSPISGHRSVSWYQQTPGQGLQFLFEYFSETQRNKGNFPGRFSGRQFSNSRSEMNVSTLELGDSALYLCASSLASGPEGEQFFGPGTRLTVL.

The chain uses TRBV5-1 and TRBJ1-1, with a weak D call TRBD1 (5 bases). With 0 bases removed from V and 4 bases from J, the gap between germline ends came to 7 bases. From germline, CDR1 is SGHRS and CDR2 YFSETQ. The CDR3 is made up of 13 amino acids. The chain's CDR3 is CASSLDGATEAFF. For the CDR3, the DNA is TGCGCCAGCAGCTTGGATGGGGCCACTGAAGCTTTCTTT.

The chain recombines TRBV5-1 with TRBJ1-2; weak D call: TRBD1 (6 bases). The CDR3 runs to 13 residues. Germline CDR1 SGHRS, CDR2 YFSETQ. Between the trimmed V and J ends, which lost 5 bases and 3 bases, there was a span of 11 bases. CDR3 amino acids: CASRTGSDYGYTF. The CDR3 nucleotides read TGCGCCAGCAGAACAGGGTCCGACTATGGCTACACCTTC. The full variable domain, with the rest looked up from reference TRBV5-1 and TRBJ1-2, is KAGVTQTPRYLIKTRGQQVTLSCSPISGHRSVSWYQQTPGQGLQFLFEYFSETQRNKGNFPGRFSGRQFSNSRSEMNVSTLELGDSALYLCASRTGSDYGYTFGSGTRLTVV.

J is TRBJ1-1 and V is TRBV11-2; D is possibly TRBD1 (6 bases). Germline values: CDR1 SGHAT, CDR2 FQNNGV. V was clipped by 2 bases and J by 4 bases, with 14 bases between them. This CDR3 has 15 residues. CDR3 residues: CASSLRGTKATEAFF. CDR3 sequence (DNA): TGTGCCAGCAGCTTAAGAGGGACAAAGGCCACTGAAGCTTTCTTT.

The gene calls are TRBV7-3 and TRBJ1-1; D might be TRBD1 (5 bases). Germline V lookup: CDR1 SGHTA, CDR2 FQGTGA. V lost 3 bases and J lost 1, with 12 bases in between. The CDR3 contains 15 residues. The CDR3 loop is CASSLDGGANTEAFF. The DNA of the CDR3 is TGTGCCAGCAGCTTGGATGGTGGGGCGAACACTGAAGCTTTCTTT.